Below are 32 T cell receptor beta chains sequenced from a single sample in a study of shared T cell receptors in the human thymus. Some clones are missing from TCRdb's copy, which holds only in-frame ones; the method was immunoSEQ multiplex PCR. The sample holds 720,000 or so clones; roughly 88% are singletons and the top ten take about 0.0098%. These data were also filed under a second study, of human thymus T cells.

Sequenced material: thymocytes. These receptors were taken from a girl in the first two years of life with a congenital heart defect.

The rearrangement links TRBV28 to TRBJ2-6; D call uncertain. Germline lookup yields CDR1 MDHEN and CDR2 SYDVKM. The CDR3 length is 14 residues. The V gene lost 6 bases and the J gene lost 4 bases, with 10 bases spanning the gap. This CDR3 is CASRTASGANVLTF. CDR3 in DNA: TGTGCCAGCAGGACTGCATCGGGGGCCAACGTCCTGACTTTC. Combining the CDR3 with reference TRBV28 and TRBJ2-6 gives the whole variable domain DVKVTQSSRYLVKRTGEKVFLECVQDMDHENMFWYRQDPGLGLRLIYFSYDVKMKEKGDIPEGYSVSREKKERFSLILESASTNQTSMYLCASRTASGANVLTFGAGSRLTVL.

The rearrangement links TRBV10-3 to TRBJ2-7, with D hard to call. The CDR3 loop spans 13 amino acids. V gave up 0 bases and J gave up 7 bases, with 10 bases separating them. Germline CDR1 and CDR2: ENHRY and SYGVKD. The CDR3 protein is CAISESQENEQYF. In DNA, the CDR3 is TGTGCCATCAGTGAGTCGCAGGAAAATGAGCAGTACTTC.

This sequence joins TRBV7-9 and TRBJ2-3; D is ambiguous. Germline CDR1 SEHNR, CDR2 FQNEAQ (reference sequence). Trimming pared 4 bases from V and 0 bases from J, leaving 17 bases between. The CDR3 loop spans 17 amino acids. CDR3 nucleotide sequence: TGTGCCAGCAGCTCCCCTTCTGGCGGTAGGAGCACAGATACGCAGTATTTT. Translation: CASSSPSGGRSTDTQYF.

The chain has TRBV28 and TRBJ2-2; the match to TRBD1 covers 8 bases. Trimming took 6 bases from V and 3 from J; bases not matched to a gene: 3. The CDR3 loop spans 14 amino acids. In germline, CDR1 is MDHEN, CDR2 SYDVKM. The CDR3 DNA sequence: TGTGCCAGCAGCTCGGACAGGGACACCGGGGAGCTGTTTTTT. It encodes CASSSDRDTGELFF.

This clone appeared a few times. The genes are TRBV6-5 and TRBJ1-2; D uncertain. CDR3 length equals 12 residues. Germline CDR1 reads MNHEY; CDR2 reads SVGAGI. V shed 6 bases and J shed 4 bases, with 9 bases lying between them. CDR3 coding DNA: TGTGCCAGCAGGGCCCGACTCTATGGCTACACCTTC. This sequence encodes CASRARLYGYTF.

This chain joins TRBV20-1 and TRBJ1-1; 7 bases map to TRBD1. The junction had 8 bases not matched to a gene; V was cut back by 8 bases and J by 8 bases. This CDR3 has 11 amino acids. CDR1 is DFQATT, CDR2 SNEGSKA, per germline (reference sequence). The CDR3 protein is CSTLDRAEAFF. DNA of the CDR3: TGCAGTACACTAGACAGGGCCGAAGCTTTCTTT.

This rearrangement joins TRBV6-1 to TRBJ1-6; possible D gene TRBD1, 5 bases. The CDR3 totals 13 residues. Trimming stripped 4 bases from V and 14 bases from J, with 15 bases between. Germline CDR1 MNHNS, CDR2 SASEGT. The CDR3, as DNA: TGTGCCAGCAGTGGAGACAGCTATCCTTCCCTCCACTTT. Protein product: CASSGDSYPSLHF.

This rearrangement joins TRBV2 to TRBJ1-5; weak D call: TRBD1 (6 bases). The germline V gene encodes CDR1 SNHLY and CDR2 FYNNEI. V was cut by 7 bases and J by 6 bases, with 19 bases left in between. This CDR3 comprises 15 residues. For the CDR3, the DNA is TGTGCCAGCACCCCTCGGGGGGGCCGGATTCAGCCCCAGCATTTT. Translated, it gives CASTPRGGRIQPQHF.

The rearrangement uses TRBV18 and TRBJ1-5, with 7 bases lining up with TRBD1. V was clipped by 3 bases and J by 0 bases; unmatched bases: 8. The germline V gene has CDR1 KGHSH and CDR2 LQKENI. The CDR3 covers 17 residues. CDR3 bases: TGTGCCAGCTCACCCACTTCAAGGGGGCGTAGCAATCAGCCCCAGCATTTT. Protein: CASSPTSRGRSNQPQHF.

With respect to this clone: Other DNA sequences in this specimen translate into the identical CDR3. The chain recombines TRBV28 with TRBJ1-6; D gene unclear. Germline CDR1 and CDR2: MDHEN and SYDVKM. CDR3 length equals 12 residues. In DNA, the CDR3 is TGTGGAGGGAGCTCCTATAATTCACCCCTCCACTTT. Translating gives CGGSSYNSPLHF.

The CDR3 DNA reads as TGCGCCAGCAGCCAAGAAGGGCGGGGGGCGACTAACTATGGCTACACCTTC. This translates into CASSQEGRGATNYGYTF. The chain has TRBV4-1 and TRBJ1-2, with D possibly TRBD1 on 6 matching bases. Germline loops: CDR1 MGHRA, CDR2 YSYEKL. The CDR3 spans 17 residues. V gave up 0 bases and J gave up 0 bases, with 14 bases separating them.

This chain joins TRBV5-6 and TRBJ1-3; D gene ambiguous. V was trimmed by 4 bases and J by 8 bases, leaving 19 bases between them. CDR1 is SGHDT and CDR2 is YYEEEE in the germline V gene. The length of the CDR3 is 15 residues. CDR3 DNA sequence: TGTGCCAGCAGCCGTGATAGGCTCGACGAGGACACCATATATTTT. Its translation is CASSRDRLDEDTIYF.

The V and J genes are TRBV7-2 and TRBJ1-1, with TRBD1 matching 9 bases. The CDR3 totals 15 residues. CDR1 is SGHTA and CDR2 is FQGNSA in the germline V gene. Germline trimming cut 6 bases from V and 2 bases from J; bases unmatched to any gene: 7. The CDR3 region has the DNA TGTGCCAGCAGGGAGGGACAGGGAGGTAACACTGAAGCTTTCTTT. As protein: CASREGQGGNTEAFF. The full variable domain, rest sourced from reference TRBV7-2 and TRBJ1-1, is GAGVSQSPSNKVTEKGKDVELRCDPISGHTALYWYRQSLGQGLEFLIYFQGNSAPDKSGLPSDRFSAERTGGSVSTLTIQRTQQEDSAVYLCASREGQGGNTEAFFGQGTRLTVV.

The CDR3 loop reads CASSARTGQANNNYGYTF. DNA for the CDR3: TGTGCCAGCAGCGCCCGAACTGGACAGGCGAACAACAACTATGGCTACACCTTC. The chain joins TRBV9 to TRBJ1-2; 7 nucleotides line up with TRBD1. The V gene end was trimmed by 3 bases and the J gene end by 2 bases; junction bases not matched to a gene: 16. The CDR3 consists of 18 residues. The germline CDR1 and CDR2 sequences are SGDLS and YYNGEE.

Notes on this clone: This specimen includes other DNA sequences encoding the same CDR3. This chain joins TRBV6-1 and TRBJ1-2; D is undetermined. V was clipped by 3 bases and J by 2 bases, with 7 bases between them. The CDR3 extends over 13 amino acids. CDR1 and CDR2 (germline): MNHNS, SASEGT. As DNA, the CDR3 is TGTGCCAGCAGTGAGAGAGGGAACTATGGCTACACCTTC. Protein: CASSERGNYGYTF.

The chain carries TRBV20-1 and TRBJ2-7, with 12 positions matching TRBD1. The CDR3 covers 11 residues. Per the germline V gene, CDR1 is DFQATT and CDR2 is SNEGSKA (reference sequence). The CDR3 sequence is CGGQGAHEQYF. Written as DNA, the CDR3 is TGCGGGGGACAGGGGGCGCATGAGCAGTACTTC.

CDR3 amino acids: CASSFRRGEDMSGDTDTQYF. CDR3 sequence (DNA): TGTGCCAGCAGCTTTCGTCGGGGAGAAGATATGAGCGGGGACACAGATACGCAGTATTTT. The chain is built from TRBV5-4 and TRBJ2-3; 7 positions agree with TRBD2. J lost 2 bases, V lost 2 bases, and 20 bases had no gene match. CDR3 length: 20 amino acids. CDR1 is SGHNT, CDR2 YYREEE, per germline (reference sequence).

This chain connects TRBV4-1 to TRBJ1-1, with D unclear. The CDR3 consists of 14 residues. The ends were cut back, 4 bases at V and 5 bases at J, with 14 bases in the middle. Germline-derived CDR1 and CDR2 are MGHRA and YSYEKL. The CDR3 nucleotides read TGCGCCAGCAGCCCCCCGGCGGATGGTACTGAAGCTTTCTTT. It yields the protein CASSPPADGTEAFF.

CDR3 sequence (DNA): TGTGCCAGCAGCGGCTCCGCAGCTAACTATGGCTACACCTTC. Protein: CASSGSAANYGYTF. This sequence joins TRBV9 and TRBJ1-2; D unclear. This CDR3 comprises 14 residues. V dropped 3 bases and J dropped 0 bases, with 9 bases sitting between them. Per the germline V gene, CDR1 is SGDLS and CDR2 is YYNGEE.

This sequence joins TRBV19 and TRBJ2-2; 12 bases align to TRBD2. J gave up 4 bases and V 5 bases, and 8 bases lay outside the gene matches. Germline V gene sequence: CDR1 LNHDA, CDR2 SQIVND (reference sequence). CDR3 length equals 17 residues. The CDR3 here is CASSVLAGGRGTGELFF. CDR3 nucleotides: TGTGCCAGTAGTGTTCTAGCGGGGGGGCGTGGCACCGGGGAGCTGTTTTTT.

The chain has TRBV25-1 and TRBJ2-7; D might be TRBD2 (5 bases). The CDR3 runs 15 residues. V lost 6 bases and J 0 bases, leaving 15 bases between the germline ends. CDR1 MGHDK and CDR2 SYGVNS come from the germline V gene. The CDR3 DNA follows: TGTGCCAGCAGCCCTGGAGGTGGGCACTCCTACGAGCAGTACTTC. Translating gives CASSPGGGHSYEQYF.

This clone was seen a single time. V and J are TRBV27 and TRBJ1-1; perhaps TRBD1 as D (6 bases). The CDR3 is 17 amino acids. The V gene lost 2 bases and the J gene lost 3 bases, with 19 bases spanning the gap. Germline assignment: CDR1 MNHEY and CDR2 SMNVEV (reference sequence). The CDR3 protein is CASSLRPTGIPHTEAFF. Here the CDR3 DNA reads TGTGCCAGCAGTTTACGGCCAACAGGGATTCCCCACACTGAAGCTTTCTTT.

The rearrangement uses TRBV6-5 and TRBJ1-1; D is ambiguous. V was clipped by 6 bases and J by 7 bases, with 18 bases between them. This CDR3 has 14 residues. Germline V gives CDR1 MNHEY, CDR2 SVGAGI. The chain's CDR3 is CASSDMVGGGEAFF. The CDR3 coding sequence is TGTGCCAGCAGCGATATGGTAGGAGGTGGTGAAGCTTTCTTT.

The chain is built from TRBV9 and TRBJ2-7, with unresolved D. Germline V lookup: CDR1 SGDLS, CDR2 YYNGEE. Trimming stripped 0 bases from V and 7 bases from J, with 14 bases between. The CDR3 runs 14 residues. This chain's CDR3 is CASSVGNAPGEQYF. The CDR3 DNA follows: TGTGCCAGCAGCGTAGGCAACGCTCCGGGTGAGCAGTACTTC.

This chain uses TRBV12-5 with TRBJ1-1, with a possible D match to TRBD1 (5 bases). Trimming took off 3 bases at V and 3 bases at J, with 8 bases between the two ends. This CDR3 has 13 amino acids. CDR1 is LGHNT, CDR2 FRNRAP, per germline. The DNA of the CDR3 is TGTGCTAGTGGTTTATCAGGGTACACTGAAGCTTTCTTT. This codes for CASGLSGYTEAFF.

The chain uses TRBV7-9 and TRBJ1-2; TRBD1 matches 9 bases. The CDR3 loop spans 16 amino acids. With 5 bases clipped from V and 7 bases from J, the junction kept 14 bases outside the gene matches. CDR1 is SEHNR, CDR2 FQNEAQ, per germline (reference sequence). The chain's CDR3 is CASSPGVGQGRGGYTF. DNA of the CDR3: TGTGCCAGCAGCCCCGGTGTGGGACAGGGTAGAGGTGGCTACACCTTC.

V gene TRBV2 combines with J gene TRBJ1-1, with 7 bases fitting TRBD1. This CDR3 has 17 amino acids. Trimming cost V 5 bases and J 4 bases; bases outside gene matches: 16. Germline V gene data show CDR1 as SNHLY and CDR2 as FYNNEI. CDR3 DNA sequence: TGTGCCAGCAGTTATAGAGACAGGGTAGGGATAGGCACTGAAGCTTTCTTT. It encodes CASSYRDRVGIGTEAFF.

This chain joins TRBV7-9 and TRBJ1-1; weak D call: TRBD1 (6 bases). The V gene's germline CDR1 is SEHNR and CDR2 FQNEAQ (reference sequence). This CDR3 contains 14 residues. V lost 5 bases to trimming and J lost 6 bases, with 16 bases between them. DNA of the CDR3: TGTGCCAGCAGCCGACGACAGGTTCACGCTGAAGCTTTCTTT. Its protein is CASSRRQVHAEAFF. The full variable domain, completed using reference TRBV7-9 and TRBJ1-1, is DTGVSQNPRHKITKRGQNVTFRCDPISEHNRLYWYRQTLGQGPEFLTYFQNEAQLEKSRLLSDRFSAERPKGSFSTLEIQRTEQGDSAMYLCASSRRQVHAEAFFGQGTRLTVV.

This chain connects TRBV7-7 to TRBJ1-1, with no clear D. Between the trimmed V and J ends, which lost 5 bases and 6 bases, there was a span of 22 bases. CDR1 and CDR2 from the germline V gene are SSHAT and FNYEAQ (reference sequence). The CDR3 loop spans 16 amino acids. The CDR3 is CASSPLRGRNKAEAFF. The CDR3 nucleotides read TGTGCCAGCAGCCCCCTCCGTGGCAGGAATAAGGCTGAAGCTTTCTTT.

The rearrangement uses TRBV27 and TRBJ2-3, with D tentatively TRBD2 (5 bases). The germline V and J ends were trimmed by 5 bases and 0 bases, with 12 bases remaining between them. The CDR3 has 15 residues. Germline CDR1 and CDR2: MNHEY and SMNVEV (reference sequence). The CDR3 region is CASSPGGPSTDTQYF. CDR3 bases: TGTGCCAGCAGTCCCGGCGGGCCTAGCACAGATACGCAGTATTTT.

The gene calls are TRBV9 and TRBJ1-1; the D gene is possibly TRBD1 (6 bases). CDR1 SGDLS and CDR2 YYNGEE come from the germline V gene. The CDR3 length is 17 residues. Trimming cost V 0 bases and J 5 bases, with 20 bases left between them. The CDR3 reads CASSVEFLEQGGTEAFF. Here the CDR3 DNA reads TGTGCCAGCAGCGTAGAGTTTTTGGAACAGGGTGGAACTGAAGCTTTCTTT.

The chain has TRBV7-8 and TRBJ2-7; 9 bases are shared with TRBD1. Germline values: CDR1 SGHVS, CDR2 FQNEAQ. V trimming: 2 bases; J trimming: 2 bases; junction bases outside the gene matches: 16. The CDR3 spans 19 residues. CDR3 residues: CASSLLILARDRATYEQYF. In nucleotides, the CDR3 is TGTGCCAGCAGCTTACTTATACTAGCCAGGGACAGGGCGACCTACGAGCAGTACTTC.